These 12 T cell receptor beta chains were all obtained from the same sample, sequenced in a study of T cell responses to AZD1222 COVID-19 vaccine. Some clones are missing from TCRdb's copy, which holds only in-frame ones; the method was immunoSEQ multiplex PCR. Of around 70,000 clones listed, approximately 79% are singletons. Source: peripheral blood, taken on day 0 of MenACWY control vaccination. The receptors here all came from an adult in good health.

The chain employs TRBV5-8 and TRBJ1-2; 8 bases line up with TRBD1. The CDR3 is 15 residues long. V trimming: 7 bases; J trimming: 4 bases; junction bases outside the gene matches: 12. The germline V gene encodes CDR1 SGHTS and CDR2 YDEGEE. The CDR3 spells CASRDRLTIAYGYTF. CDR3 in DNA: TGTGCCAGCCGGGACAGGCTCACAATAGCCTATGGCTACACCTTC.

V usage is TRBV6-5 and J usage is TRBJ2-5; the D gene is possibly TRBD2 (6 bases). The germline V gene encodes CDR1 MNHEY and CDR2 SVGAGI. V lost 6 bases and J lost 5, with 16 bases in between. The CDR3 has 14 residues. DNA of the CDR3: TGTGCCAGCAGCGGTACCGTAGGAGGGGAGACCCAGTACTTC. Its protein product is CASSGTVGGETQYF.

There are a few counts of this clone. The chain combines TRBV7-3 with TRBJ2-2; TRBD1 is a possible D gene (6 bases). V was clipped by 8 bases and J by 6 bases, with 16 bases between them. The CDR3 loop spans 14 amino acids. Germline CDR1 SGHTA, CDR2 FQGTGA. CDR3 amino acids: CASGPGALSGELFF. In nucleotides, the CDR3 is TGTGCCAGCGGGCCAGGGGCTCTATCCGGGGAGCTGTTTTTT.

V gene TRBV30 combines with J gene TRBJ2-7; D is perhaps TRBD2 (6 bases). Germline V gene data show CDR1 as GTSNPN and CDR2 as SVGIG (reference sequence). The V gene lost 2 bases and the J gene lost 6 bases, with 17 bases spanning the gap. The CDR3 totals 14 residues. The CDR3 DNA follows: TGTGCCTGGAGTCGCGGCGGGGTAAGACCCGAGCAGTACTTC. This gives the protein CAWSRGGVRPEQYF.

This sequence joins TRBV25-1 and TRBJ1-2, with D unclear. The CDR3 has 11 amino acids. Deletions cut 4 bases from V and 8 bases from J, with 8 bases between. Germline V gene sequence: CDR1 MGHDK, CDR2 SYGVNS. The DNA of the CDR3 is TGTGCCAGCAGTGCGGTAGGAGGCTACACCTTC. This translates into CASSAVGGYTF.

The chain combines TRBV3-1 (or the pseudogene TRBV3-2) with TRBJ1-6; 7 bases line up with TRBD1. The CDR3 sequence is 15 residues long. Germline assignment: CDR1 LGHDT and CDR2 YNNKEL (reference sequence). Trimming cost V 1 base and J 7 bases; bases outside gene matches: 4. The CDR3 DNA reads TGTGCCAGCAGCCAAGCTTGGGGACAGAATTCACCCCTCCACTTT. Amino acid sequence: CASSQAWGQNSPLHF.

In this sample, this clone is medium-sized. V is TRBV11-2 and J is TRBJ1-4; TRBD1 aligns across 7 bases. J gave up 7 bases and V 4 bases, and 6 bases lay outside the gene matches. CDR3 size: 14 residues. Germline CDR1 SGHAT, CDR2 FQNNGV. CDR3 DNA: TGTGCCAGCAGCTCCGGGACAGCCGGTGAAAAACTGTTTTTT. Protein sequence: CASSSGTAGEKLFF.

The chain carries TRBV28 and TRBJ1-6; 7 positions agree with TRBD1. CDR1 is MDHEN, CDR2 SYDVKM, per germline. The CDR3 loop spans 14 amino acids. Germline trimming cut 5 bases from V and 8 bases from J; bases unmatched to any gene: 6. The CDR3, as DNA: TGTGCCAGCAGTCTCGACAGGGAGGATTCACCCCTCCACTTT. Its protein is CASSLDREDSPLHF.

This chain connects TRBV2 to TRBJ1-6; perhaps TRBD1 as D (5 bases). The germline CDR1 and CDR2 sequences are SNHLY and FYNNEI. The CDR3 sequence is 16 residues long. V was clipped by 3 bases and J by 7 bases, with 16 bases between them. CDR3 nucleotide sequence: TGTGCCAGCAGTGACCGAGGGGTCTCGTCAAATTCACCCCTCCACTTT. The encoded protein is CASSDRGVSSNSPLHF.

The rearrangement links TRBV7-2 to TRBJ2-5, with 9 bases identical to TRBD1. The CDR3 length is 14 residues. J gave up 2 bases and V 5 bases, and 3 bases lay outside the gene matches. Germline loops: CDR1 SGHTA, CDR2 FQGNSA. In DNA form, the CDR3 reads TGTGCCAGCAGCCGCGGACAGGGGCAAGAGACCCAGTACTTC. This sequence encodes CASSRGQGQETQYF.

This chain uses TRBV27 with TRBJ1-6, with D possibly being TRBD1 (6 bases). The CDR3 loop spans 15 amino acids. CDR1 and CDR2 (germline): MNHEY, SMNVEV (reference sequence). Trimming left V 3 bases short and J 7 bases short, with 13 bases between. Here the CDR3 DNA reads TGTGCCAGCAGTTTGCTCGGACAGCTAAATTCACCCCTCCACTTT. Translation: CASSLLGQLNSPLHF.

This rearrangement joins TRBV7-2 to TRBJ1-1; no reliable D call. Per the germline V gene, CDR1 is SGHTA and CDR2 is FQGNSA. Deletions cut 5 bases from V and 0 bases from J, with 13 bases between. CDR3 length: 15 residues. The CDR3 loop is CASSPTPGLNTEAFF. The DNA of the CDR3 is TGTGCCAGCAGCCCCACCCCAGGACTGAACACTGAAGCTTTCTTT. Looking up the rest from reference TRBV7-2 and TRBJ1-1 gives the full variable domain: GAGVSQSPSNKVTEKGKDVELRCDPISGHTALYWYRQSLGQGLEFLIYFQGNSAPDKSGLPSDRFSAERTGGSVSTLTIQRTQQEDSAVYLCASSPTPGLNTEAFFGQGTRLTVV.